This TCR beta chain was sequenced in a study of Ad26.COV2.S vaccination and SARS-CoV-2 variants. Study-level information: Intramuscular Ad26.COV2.S doses were given once or twice, 56 days apart. Study-wide results and limits: Total T cell responses were possibly underestimated by TCR breadth and depth analyses. Vaccinees showed greater spike-specific TCR breadth than placebo recipients. Substantial breadth was reportedly displayed by spike-specific CD8+ and CD4+ T cell responses after vaccination.

Sequencing was performed with immunoSEQ multiplex PCR; in TCRdb, only in-frame clones are kept and a portion is missing. The data hold about 680,000 clones, with 80% to 90% observed a single time. To note about this clone: Its target is not known.

Germline V gene sequence: CDR1 SEHNR, CDR2 FQNEAQ (reference sequence). The germline V and J ends were trimmed by 8 bases and 4 bases, with 14 bases remaining between them. The CDR3 has 13 amino acids. Documented treatment: approximately 18 received Ad26.COV2.S at low or high dose, single or two shots; about 5 received placebo; per-sample allocation not given. Vaccine and placebo recipients were sampled on day 63 after the first injection. The V and J genes are TRBV7-9 and TRBJ1-2; D is unclear. This specimen was peripheral blood, taken in a trial of Ad26.COV2.S vaccine versus placebo. The sequence came from a person aged 18-60 years who received the Ad26.COV2.S COVID-19 vaccine or a placebo. CDR3 DNA sequence: TGTGCCAGCCTGCCTGCGGGATCCTATGGCTACACCTTC. Its translation is CASLPAGSYGYTF.